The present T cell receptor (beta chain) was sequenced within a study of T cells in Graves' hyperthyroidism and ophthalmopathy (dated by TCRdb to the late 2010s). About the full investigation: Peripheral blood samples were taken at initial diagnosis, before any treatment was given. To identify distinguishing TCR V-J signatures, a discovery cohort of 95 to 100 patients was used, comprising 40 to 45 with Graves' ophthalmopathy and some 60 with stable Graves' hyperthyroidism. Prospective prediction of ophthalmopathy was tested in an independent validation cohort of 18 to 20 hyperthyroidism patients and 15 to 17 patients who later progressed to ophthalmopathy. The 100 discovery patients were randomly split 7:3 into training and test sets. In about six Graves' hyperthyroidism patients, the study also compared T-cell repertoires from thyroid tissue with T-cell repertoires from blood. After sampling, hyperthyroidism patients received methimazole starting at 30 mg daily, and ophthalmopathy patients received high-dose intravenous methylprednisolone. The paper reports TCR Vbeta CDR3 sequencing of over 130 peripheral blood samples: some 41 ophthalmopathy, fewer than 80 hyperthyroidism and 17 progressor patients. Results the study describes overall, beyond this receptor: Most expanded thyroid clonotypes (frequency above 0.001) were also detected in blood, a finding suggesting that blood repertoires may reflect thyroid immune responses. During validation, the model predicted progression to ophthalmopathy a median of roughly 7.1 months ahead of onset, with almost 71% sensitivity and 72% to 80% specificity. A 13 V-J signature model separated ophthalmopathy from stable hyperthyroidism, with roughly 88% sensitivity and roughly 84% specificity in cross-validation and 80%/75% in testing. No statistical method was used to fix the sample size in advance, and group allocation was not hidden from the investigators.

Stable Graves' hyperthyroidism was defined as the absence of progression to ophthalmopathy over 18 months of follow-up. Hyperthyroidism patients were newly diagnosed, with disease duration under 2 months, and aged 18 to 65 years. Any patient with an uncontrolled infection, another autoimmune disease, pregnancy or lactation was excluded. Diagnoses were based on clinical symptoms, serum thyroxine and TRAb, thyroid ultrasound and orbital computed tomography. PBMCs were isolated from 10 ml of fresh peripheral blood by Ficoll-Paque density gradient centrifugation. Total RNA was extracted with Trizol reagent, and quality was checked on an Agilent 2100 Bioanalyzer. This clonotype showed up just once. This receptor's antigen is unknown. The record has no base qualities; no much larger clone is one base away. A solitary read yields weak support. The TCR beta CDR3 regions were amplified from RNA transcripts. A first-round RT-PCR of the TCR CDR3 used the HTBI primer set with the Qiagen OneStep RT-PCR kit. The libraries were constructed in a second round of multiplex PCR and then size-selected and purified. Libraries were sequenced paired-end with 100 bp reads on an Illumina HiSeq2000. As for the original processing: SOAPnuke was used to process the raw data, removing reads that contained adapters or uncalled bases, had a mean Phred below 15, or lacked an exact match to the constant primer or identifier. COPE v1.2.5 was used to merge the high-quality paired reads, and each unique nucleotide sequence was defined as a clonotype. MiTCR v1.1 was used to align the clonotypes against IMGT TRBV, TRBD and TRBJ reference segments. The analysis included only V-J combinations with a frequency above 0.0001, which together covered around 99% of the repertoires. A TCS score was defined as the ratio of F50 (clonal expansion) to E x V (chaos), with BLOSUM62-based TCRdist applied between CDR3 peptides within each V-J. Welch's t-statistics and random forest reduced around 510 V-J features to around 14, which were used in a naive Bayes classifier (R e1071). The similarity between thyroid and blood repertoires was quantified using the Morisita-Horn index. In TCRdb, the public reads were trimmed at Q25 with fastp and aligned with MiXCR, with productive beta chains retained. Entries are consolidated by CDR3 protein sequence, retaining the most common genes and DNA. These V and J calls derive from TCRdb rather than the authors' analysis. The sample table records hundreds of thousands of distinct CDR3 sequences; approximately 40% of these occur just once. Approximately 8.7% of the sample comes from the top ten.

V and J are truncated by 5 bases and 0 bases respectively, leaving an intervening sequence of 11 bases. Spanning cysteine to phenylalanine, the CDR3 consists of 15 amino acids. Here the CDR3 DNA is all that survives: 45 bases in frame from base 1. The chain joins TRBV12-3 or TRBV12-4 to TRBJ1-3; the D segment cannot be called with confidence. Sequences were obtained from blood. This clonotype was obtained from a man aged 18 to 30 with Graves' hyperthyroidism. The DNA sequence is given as TGTGCCAGCAGTCCCTCGACTATCTCTGGAAACACCATATATTTT. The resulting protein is CASSPSTISGNTIYF.